The entry that follows covers one T cell receptor (beta chain) sequence. No antigen is known for it. The record originates from a study of cytomegalovirus exposure and HLA in healthy donors. The study, taken as a whole, reports: There were 150 to 200 TCR beta chains listed as cytomegalovirus-associated.

A multiplex PCR was run with 60 Vbeta primers and 13 Jbeta primers. The protocol was immunoSEQ multiplex PCR, while the TCRdb copy is restricted to in-frame clones and leaves out a portion. The sample records fewer than 250,000 clones, more than 70% being singletons. V lost 6 bases to trimming and J lost 8 bases, with 16 bases between them. This CDR3 is 13 amino acids long. The V gene's germline CDR1 is MGHRA and CDR2 YSYEKL. The sequenced material came from PBMCs. The source of this sequence is a middle-aged man in good health and CMV-seropositive. This chain links TRBV4-1 with TRBJ1-1, with a tentative D call TRBD1 (5 bases). The CDR3 DNA follows: TGCGCCAGCAGACACAGTAGGGGTCTAGAAGCTTTCTTT. Protein product: CASRHSRGLEAFF.